Sequencing of this TCR beta chain was carried out in a study of early T cells in non-severe SARS-CoV-2 infection. Study-wide background: The chains were unpaired, and the sequenced material was bulk RNA from unsorted whole blood.

The CDR3 has 17 residues. Germline loops: CDR1 SNHLY, CDR2 FYNNEI. V was clipped by 2 bases and J by 7 bases; unmatched bases: 13. Attached unique molecular identifiers marked individual cDNA molecules. MiXCR was run by TCRdb on the 5' RACE reads, yielding one entry per CDR3 protein. The table shows under 35,000 distinct CDR3 sequences, with around 6.6% occurring only once. Points on this clonotype: What it recognizes is unknown.

General study results and limits: Using VDJdb, the matching emphasized anti-spike CD8 responses while missing private and CD4 specificities.

This receptor was obtained from an adult who was a healthcare worker with PCR-confirmed SARS-CoV-2 infection or an uninfected control (not recorded which). This chain joins TRBV2 and TRBJ2-7; 11 positions agree with TRBD2. Sequences were obtained from whole blood. The CDR3, as DNA: TGTGCCAGCAGTGAACGGGAACTAGCGGGAGTCGGAGGGGAGCAGTACTTC. Translating it yields CASSERELAGVGGEQYF.